This entry lists 2 T cell receptor beta chains sequenced from one sample in a study of blood T cell repertoires in COVID-19. Profiling relied on immunoSEQ multiplex PCR, and the TCRdb table lists in-frame clones only, not all of them. The sample carries more than 120,000 clones, about 85% recorded once. The sample consisted of peripheral blood. The receptors were gathered from a human donor with acute or convalescent COVID-19. The donor label of this sample is uncertain.

This chain uses TRBV29-1 with TRBJ2-2; TRBD2 matches 10 bases. The CDR3 totals 13 residues. CDR1 and CDR2 from the germline V gene are SQVTM and ANQGSEA. V shed 7 bases, J shed 7 bases, and the junction held 6 bases outside the gene matches. The CDR3 DNA sequence: TGCAGCGCTGGAGCGGGAGGGGTCGGGGAGCTGTTTTTT. Its protein is CSAGAGGVGELFF.

This sequence joins TRBV11-1 and TRBJ1-2; maybe TRBD1 (6 bases). V lost 3 bases, J lost 4 bases, and 9 bases lay in between. The germline V gene encodes CDR1 SGHAT and CDR2 FQDESV (reference sequence). The length of the CDR3 is 13 residues. CDR3 residues: CASSFKGGYGYTF. The CDR3 coding sequence is TGTGCCAGCAGCTTCAAAGGGGGCTATGGCTACACCTTC.